The 13 T cell receptor beta chains given below trace back to one sample, sequenced in a study of blood T cell repertoires in COVID-19 (TCRdb year 2020). To prepare the library, the immunoSEQ multiplex PCR assay was applied. This immuneACCESS table, as held by TCRdb, lists in-frame sequences with V and J called but not all clones. Of the missing ones, under half trace to an unresolved V gene in checked studies; the others have no known cause. For this sample there are some 330,000 clones; approximately 88% appear just once. The ten largest clones represent around 5% of the sample. The source material was PBMCs or T cells enriched from blood (not recorded which). The origin of the receptors is a man aged 30 to 45 who had recovered from COVID-19.

The chain recombines TRBV12-3 or TRBV12-4 with TRBJ2-7, with TRBD1 as a possible D gene (5 bases). This CDR3 is 13 amino acids long. Trimming took 3 bases from V and 7 from J, leaving 13 bases between them. The CDR3 region is CASSFRQYREQYF. The CDR3 DNA sequence: TGTGCCAGCAGTTTCCGACAGTACCGAGAGCAGTACTTC.

The chain combines TRBV19 with TRBJ2-3, with D perhaps matching TRBD2 (6 bases). Germline CDR1 LNHDA, CDR2 SQIVND (reference sequence). The V end was cut by 8 bases, the J end by 4 bases, with 22 bases between. CDR3 length: 16 amino acids. The CDR3 DNA is TGTGCCAGTCGCCCCGGGGGTAGTTTACAATCAGATACGCAGTATTTT. Its translation is CASRPGGSLQSDTQYF.

V and J are TRBV28 and TRBJ2-7; 8 bases align to TRBD1. This CDR3 region has 15 residues. Germline V gene sequence: CDR1 MDHEN, CDR2 SYDVKM. V lost 6 bases, J lost 3 bases, and 10 bases stayed unmatched. CDR3 region: CASSSRGTGDYEQYF. The DNA of the CDR3 is TGTGCCAGCAGCTCCCGGGGGACAGGAGACTACGAGCAGTACTTC.

The rearrangement links TRBV12-5 to TRBJ2-7, with a possible D match to TRBD2 (6 bases). The CDR3 runs 15 residues. Germline V gene lookup returns CDR1 LGHNT and CDR2 FRNRAP. V was trimmed by 5 bases and J by 2 bases, leaving 16 bases between them. Written as DNA, the CDR3 is TGTGCTAGTGGTGGCGGGGTCGGACTGGCCTACGAGCAGTACTTC. It yields the protein CASGGGVGLAYEQYF.

V usage is TRBV2 and J usage is TRBJ2-5; TRBD1 matches at 7 bases. Germline values: CDR1 SNHLY, CDR2 FYNNEI. CDR3 length: 12 amino acids. V lost 7 bases and J lost 2; bases outside the gene matches: 1. CDR3 bases: TGTGCCAGCAAGGGGGCTCAAGAGACCCAGTACTTC. It specifies CASKGAQETQYF.

This clone has a single count. The chain has TRBV28 and TRBJ1-1; perhaps TRBD1 as D (5 bases). This CDR3 is built from 12 residues. Per the germline V gene, CDR1 is MDHEN and CDR2 is SYDVKM. The germline V and J ends were trimmed by 6 bases and 0 bases, with 5 bases remaining between them. In DNA, the CDR3 is TGTGCCAGCAGGGGGCTGAACACTGAAGCTTTCTTT. The encoded protein is CASRGLNTEAFF.

The chain links TRBV5-1 to TRBJ1-1, with 7 bases aligning to TRBD1. With 2 bases clipped from V and 6 bases from J, the junction kept 4 bases outside the gene matches. Germline values: CDR1 SGHRS, CDR2 YFSETQ. There are 13 residues in the CDR3. DNA for the CDR3: TGCGCCAGCAGCTTACAGGGGAGGTCTGAAGCTTTCTTT. This codes for CASSLQGRSEAFF.

The chain is built from TRBV7-5 and TRBJ1-5; the D call of TRBD1 is as the table states it, not checked on the DNA. TRBV7-5 has pseudogene status. This CDR3 has 13 residues. CDR3 in amino acids: CARSPRGGQPQHF. In DNA form, the CDR3 reads TGTGCCAGAAGCCCTAGGGGTGGTCAGCCCCAGCATTTT.

The count of this clone is one. CDR3 residues: CASSDFRGNSPLHF. The CDR3 nucleotides read TGTGCCAGCAGTGATTTTAGAGGGAATTCACCCCTCCACTTT. The chain links TRBV2 to TRBJ1-6; D is unresolved. The V end was cut by 3 bases, the J end by 7 bases, with 10 bases between. Germline CDR1 and CDR2: SNHLY and FYNNEI. The CDR3 runs to 14 residues.

This clone was seen just once. V gene TRBV7-8 combines with J gene TRBJ1-2; D unclear. Trimming took 5 bases from V and 7 from J, leaving 17 bases between them. Per germline, CDR1 SGHVS and CDR2 FQNEAQ. This CDR3 spans 14 amino acids. The CDR3 reads CASSHLSQGLGYTF. In DNA, the CDR3 is TGTGCCAGCAGCCATCTCTCCCAAGGACTTGGCTACACCTTC.

J is TRBJ1-2 and V is TRBV3-1 (or the pseudogene TRBV3-2); TRBD1 matches 7 bases. The V gene end was trimmed by 4 bases and the J gene end by 4 bases; junction bases not matched to a gene: 3. Germline V gene data show CDR1 as LGHDT and CDR2 as YNNKEL (reference sequence). There are 13 residues in the CDR3. The CDR3 coding sequence is TGTGCCAGCAGCCGGGGACAGATCTATGGCTACACCTTC. This gives the protein CASSRGQIYGYTF.

The CDR3 protein is CASSSLLGREQYF. CDR3 coding DNA: TGTGCCAGCAGCTCACTACTGGGGCGCGAGCAGTACTTC. The J gene is TRBJ2-7, the V gene TRBV7-6, with D possibly TRBD1 on 5 matching bases. The CDR3 totals 13 residues. From germline, CDR1 is SGHVS and CDR2 FNYEAQ. The V gene lost 4 bases and the J gene lost 6 bases, with 13 bases spanning the gap.

This chain uses TRBV5-4 with TRBJ1-2; TRBD1 matches 7 bases. There are 15 residues in the CDR3. CDR1 SGHNT and CDR2 YYREEE come from the germline V gene (reference sequence). Trimming at V came to 0 bases and at J to 4 bases, leaving 6 bases not matched to a gene. The CDR3 region is CASSLVGRGAYGYTF. CDR3 DNA: TGTGCCAGCAGCTTGGTTGGCAGGGGGGCCTATGGCTACACCTTC.